Below are 21 T cell receptor beta chains sequenced from a single sample in a study of OX40 agonist ivuxolimab in advanced cancers. This table comes from immunoSEQ multiplex PCR, and its TCRdb copy is limited to in-frame clones, with some not included. The sample shows more than 85,000 clones, approximately 89% of them seen only once. Sequences were derived from CD4+ or CD8+ T cells sorted from blood, sampled in a trial of the OX40 agonist ivuxolimab. All receptors derive from an adult with an advanced solid tumor such as melanoma, head and neck, liver or kidney cancer.

This clone was seen only a few times. The chain recombines TRBV25-1 with TRBJ1-1, with D uncertain. Germline V gene data show CDR1 as MGHDK and CDR2 as SYGVNS. Trimming took off 4 bases at V and 4 bases at J, with 13 bases between the two ends. The CDR3 is made up of 14 amino acids. For the CDR3, the DNA is TGTGCCAGCAGTGGCAGGCGAGTCGGCACTGAAGCTTTCTTT. Translated, it gives CASSGRRVGTEAFF.

The chain carries TRBV4-2 and TRBJ1-2, with D perhaps TRBD1 (5 bases). CDR1 is LGHNA, CDR2 YNFKEQ, per germline. This CDR3 comprises 13 residues. Trimming cost V 0 bases and J 8 bases, with 10 bases left between them. CDR3: CASSQDLGVGYTF. The CDR3 bases are TGTGCCAGCAGCCAAGATCTGGGGGTGGGCTACACCTTC.

J is TRBJ2-1 and V is TRBV6-6, with D unresolved. The CDR3 is 12 residues long. The V end was cut by 5 bases, the J end by 10 bases, with 12 bases between. Germline V gene sequence: CDR1 MNHNY, CDR2 SVGAGI (reference sequence). The CDR3 DNA reads as TGTGCCAGCAGTCCCGGGCGTCAAGAGCAGTTCTTC. The encoded protein is CASSPGRQEQFF.

The V and J genes are TRBV5-1 and TRBJ2-7; D call uncertain. Per germline, CDR1 SGHRS and CDR2 YFSETQ. V was clipped by 0 bases and J by 4 bases, with 8 bases between them. The CDR3 runs 13 residues. The CDR3: CASSLDVFYEQYF. As DNA, the CDR3 is TGCGCCAGCAGCTTGGACGTTTTTTACGAGCAGTACTTC.

This chain connects TRBV7-2 to TRBJ2-3; D gene ambiguous. Germline-derived CDR1 and CDR2 are SGHTA and FQGNSA. Trimming took 5 bases from V and 4 from J, leaving 16 bases between them. This CDR3 has 15 amino acids. The CDR3 nucleotides are TGTGCCAGCAGCGCGTCTGTCTACGGACCAGATACGCAGTATTTT. This gives the protein CASSASVYGPDTQYF.

The V call is TRBV7-2, the J call TRBJ2-1; 11 nucleotides line up with TRBD1. V shed 5 bases, J shed 4 bases, and the junction held 7 bases outside the gene matches. This CDR3 has 16 residues. The germline gives CDR1 SGHTA, CDR2 FQGNSA. CDR3 amino acids: CASSQGRDRGYNEQFF. The CDR3 nucleotides read TGTGCCAGCAGCCAAGGCCGGGACAGGGGGTACAATGAGCAGTTCTTC. Full variable domain (outside the CDR3, taken from reference TRBV7-2 and TRBJ2-1): GAGVSQSPSNKVTEKGKDVELRCDPISGHTALYWYRQSLGQGLEFLIYFQGNSAPDKSGLPSDRFSAERTGGSVSTLTIQRTQQEDSAVYLCASSQGRDRGYNEQFFGPGTRLTVL.

In nucleotides, the CDR3 is TGCAGCGTGGGGGGCAGCCCTTACTCTGGAGGCACCATATATTTT. Encoded protein: CSVGGSPYSGGTIYF. The chain links TRBV29-1 to TRBJ1-3; D perhaps matches TRBD1 (6 bases). Trimming cost V 6 bases and J 9 bases, with 24 bases left between them. Germline-derived CDR1 and CDR2 are SQVTM and ANQGSEA. The CDR3 length is 15 residues.

This chain links TRBV19 with TRBJ2-7; 7 bases fit TRBD2. Germline V gene data show CDR1 as LNHDA and CDR2 as SQIVND (reference sequence). J lost 6 bases, V lost 3 bases, and 8 bases had no gene match. CDR3 size: 14 residues. CDR3 amino acids: CASSMGRADREQYF. DNA for the CDR3: TGTGCCAGTAGTATGGGGAGGGCGGACCGCGAGCAGTACTTC.

The V and J genes are TRBV7-2 and TRBJ2-4; tentatively, D is TRBD1 (6 bases). V gave up 4 bases and J gave up 0 bases, with 16 bases separating them. The CDR3 covers 17 residues. Germline assignment: CDR1 SGHTA and CDR2 FQGNSA. As DNA, the CDR3 is TGTGCCAGCAGCTCAACTACAGGGATACTAGCCAAAAACATTCAGTACTTC. It is translated as CASSSTTGILAKNIQYF.

V gene TRBV5-1 combines with J gene TRBJ2-7; D is unresolved. This CDR3 has 14 amino acids. Looked up from germline, CDR1 is SGHRS and CDR2 is YFSETQ. Trimming removed 0 bases from V and 3 bases from J, with 10 bases in between. The CDR3 protein is CASSLDPVGYEQYF. CDR3 nucleotides: TGCGCCAGCAGCTTGGACCCGGTGGGCTACGAGCAGTACTTC.

The genes are TRBV28 and TRBJ2-5; D gene uncertain. V lost 5 bases to trimming and J lost 5 bases, with 15 bases between them. The CDR3 runs to 14 residues. Germline V CDR1 and CDR2: MDHEN, SYDVKM. The CDR3 nucleotides read TGTGCCAGCAGTCCCTCGGGCGTGAGGGAGACCCAGTACTTC. Protein product: CASSPSGVRETQYF.

The CDR3 coding sequence is TGTGCCAGCAGCCGGGGGGAGGGCTCTGGGGCCAACGTCCTGACTTTC. Protein: CASSRGEGSGANVLTF. The V and J genes are TRBV11-3 and TRBJ2-6; 7 bases line up with TRBD2. The germline CDR1 and CDR2 sequences are SGHNT and YENEEA. The CDR3 loop spans 16 amino acids. The ends lost 5 bases at V and 0 bases at J; junction bases unmatched: 4.

This clone was seen at least ten times. This rearrangement joins TRBV7-2 to TRBJ2-1; 10 positions agree with TRBD2. J gave up 6 bases and V 5 bases, and 10 bases lay outside the gene matches. CDR3 size: 16 residues. Germline V CDR1 and CDR2: SGHTA, FQGNSA. In DNA form, the CDR3 reads TGTGCCAGCAGCCTACCAAAGGCTAGCGGGAGCAATGAGCAGTTCTTC. As protein: CASSLPKASGSNEQFF.

The chain uses TRBV5-5 and TRBJ2-1; D ambiguous. V shed 1 base and J shed 5 bases, with 7 bases lying between them. The CDR3 has 13 amino acids. Per the germline V gene, CDR1 is SGHKS and CDR2 is YYEKEE (reference sequence). CDR3 nucleotides: TGTGCCAGCAGCTTGTCCCAGAACAATGAGCAGTTCTTC. Amino acid sequence: CASSLSQNNEQFF.

This clone was detected once. V usage is TRBV30 and J usage is TRBJ2-7; unclear D gene. Germline CDR1 is GTSNPN and CDR2 is SVGIG (reference sequence). Trimming cost V 0 bases and J 0 bases, with 6 bases left between them. The CDR3 has 13 residues. As DNA, the CDR3 is TGTGCCTGGAGTGTAAAGGGCTCCTACGAGCAGTACTTC. Translation gives CAWSVKGSYEQYF.

V usage is TRBV7-9 and J usage is TRBJ1-1, with a weak D call TRBD1 (6 bases). V was trimmed by 2 bases and J by 7 bases, leaving 17 bases between them. CDR1 is SEHNR and CDR2 is FQNEAQ in the germline V gene (reference sequence). The CDR3 extends over 15 amino acids. The DNA for the CDR3 is TGTGCCAGCAGCTTATCGTGGGGGGGCACCGATGAAGCTTTCTTT. Protein product: CASSLSWGGTDEAFF.

The chain is built from TRBV30 and TRBJ1-6; D call uncertain. With 0 bases removed from V and 0 bases from J, the gap between germline ends came to 9 bases. Germline V CDR1 and CDR2: GTSNPN, SVGIG (reference sequence). This CDR3 region has 16 residues. The CDR3 bases are TGTGCCTGGAGTGTAGGGAAAAGCTCCTATAATTCACCCCTCCACTTT. It translates to CAWSVGKSSYNSPLHF.

The chain couples TRBV21-1 to TRBJ2-2; the D call of TRBD2 is as the table states it, not checked on the DNA. TRBV21-1 corresponds to a pseudogene. The CDR3 consists of 16 residues. The CDR3 is CASIILSGTTTGELFF. In DNA, the CDR3 is TGTGCCAGCATCATACTTAGCGGGACCACGACCGGGGAGCTGTTTTTT.

This chain joins TRBV30 and TRBJ2-7; D may be TRBD2 (6 bases). This CDR3 has 13 residues. Germline V gene lookup returns CDR1 GTSNPN and CDR2 SVGIG (reference sequence). Trimming shortened V by 3 bases and J by 3 bases, and 12 bases separated the two germline ends. CDR3 in DNA: TGTGCCTGGAGGAATCCGGGACTCTACGAGCAGTACTTC. It codes for CAWRNPGLYEQYF.

In its sample, this clone was seen a few times. J is TRBJ1-2 and V is TRBV6-5, with 8 bases that match TRBD1. The length of the CDR3 is 15 residues. The V gene end was trimmed by 0 bases and the J gene end by 5 bases; junction bases not matched to a gene: 5. Germline V gene sequence: CDR1 MNHEY, CDR2 SVGAGI. CDR3 sequence reads: CASSYSGQGRYGYTF. The CDR3 bases are TGTGCCAGCAGTTACTCCGGACAGGGTAGATATGGCTACACCTTC.

This clone has a handful of counts. J is TRBJ1-1 and V is TRBV14; 9 nucleotides line up with TRBD1. CDR3 size: 15 residues. CDR1 is SGHDN, CDR2 FVKESK, per germline. V shed 4 bases and J 7 bases; nucleotides not matched to a gene: 10. The CDR3 reads CASSPTRTGADEAFF. CDR3 coding DNA: TGTGCCAGCAGCCCCACCCGGACAGGGGCAGATGAAGCTTTCTTT.